This T cell receptor (beta chain) was sequenced in a study of radiation and T cells in renal cell carcinoma. The CDR3 runs 16 residues. Germline V gives CDR1 LNHDA, CDR2 SQIVND (reference sequence). Deletions cut 5 bases from V and 6 bases from J, with 20 bases between. The time point is: blood 4 weeks post-SBRT, at nephrectomy. This sample's treatment: 15 Gy SBRT to primary tumor, nephrectomy 4 weeks later. Serial blood draws occurred at baseline and 2 and 4 weeks post-SBRT. This table comes from immunoSEQ multiplex PCR, and its TCRdb copy is limited to in-frame clones, with some not included. The sample has 150,000 to 200,000 clones; roughly 90% are singletons.

The sample consisted of blood, taken from a patient whose treatment included radiotherapy and nephrectomy. The genes are TRBV19 and TRBJ1-5; D uncertain. This clonotype was sampled from a woman between 50 and 59 years old with renal cell carcinoma. As DNA, the CDR3 is TGTGCCAGTAGTTCCCGAGCGGGGTCGGGCAGTCAGCCCCAGCATTTT. It is translated as CASSSRAGSGSQPQHF.